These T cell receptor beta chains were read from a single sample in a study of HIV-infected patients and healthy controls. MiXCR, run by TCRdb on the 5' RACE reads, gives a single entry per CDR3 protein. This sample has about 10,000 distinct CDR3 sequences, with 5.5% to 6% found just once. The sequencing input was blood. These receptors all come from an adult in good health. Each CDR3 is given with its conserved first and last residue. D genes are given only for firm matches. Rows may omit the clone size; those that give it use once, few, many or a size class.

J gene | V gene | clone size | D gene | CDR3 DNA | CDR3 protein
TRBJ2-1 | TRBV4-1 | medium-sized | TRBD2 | TGCGCCAGCAGCCAAGCGTCTAGCGGGAGTCTAGGGGGCTACAATGAGCAGTTCTTC | CASSQASSGSLGGYNEQFF
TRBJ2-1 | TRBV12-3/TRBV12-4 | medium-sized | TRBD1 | TGTGCCAGCAGGGTGACAGGGACCTCGAATGAGCAGTTCTTC | CASRVTGTSNEQFF
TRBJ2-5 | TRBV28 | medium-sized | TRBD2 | TGTGCCAGCAGTTGGACTAGCGGTCCAGAGACCCAGTACTTC | CASSWTSGPETQYF
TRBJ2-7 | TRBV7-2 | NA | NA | TGTGCCAGCAGCTTAAAGGGGGGGTACGAGCAGTACTTC | CASSLKGGYEQYF
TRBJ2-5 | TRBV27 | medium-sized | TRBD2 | TGTGCCAGCAGTTTGGGGGGGTACCAAGAGACCCAGTACTTC | CASSLGGYQETQYF
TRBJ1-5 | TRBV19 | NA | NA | TGTGCCAGTAGTTGGACAGATCAGCCCCAGCATTTT | CASSWTDQPQHF
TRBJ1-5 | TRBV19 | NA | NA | TGTGCCAGTAGTACGGGAATTATTTCTCAGCCCCAGCATTTT | CASSTGIISQPQHF
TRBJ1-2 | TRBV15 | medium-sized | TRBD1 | TGTGCCACCAGCAGAGATGAGACAGGGGTGGTCGGCTACACCTTC | CATSRDETGVVGYTF
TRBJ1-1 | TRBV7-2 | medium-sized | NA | TGTGCCAGCAGCTCATCAGGGGTTGGGGACACTGAAGCTTTCTTT | CASSSSGVGDTEAFF
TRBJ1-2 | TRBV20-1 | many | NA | TGCAGTGCTAGACCACCGTTGAGGGGCTACACCTTC | CSARPPLRGYTF
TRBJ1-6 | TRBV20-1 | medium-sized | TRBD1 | TGCAGTGCTAGAGAGCTCGACAGGGGTAATTCACCCCTCCACTTT | CSARELDRGNSPLHF
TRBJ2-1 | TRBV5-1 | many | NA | TGCGCCAGCAGCCCACAACAGGATGAGCAGTTCTTC | CASSPQQDEQFF
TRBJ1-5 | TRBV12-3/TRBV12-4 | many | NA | TGTGCCAGCAGGGGGATATGGGAACAGCCCCAGCATTTT | CASRGIWEQPQHF
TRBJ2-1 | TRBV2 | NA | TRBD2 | TGTGCCAGCAGGGAAAAGGGACTAGCGGGGGTTAATGAGCAGTTCTTC | CASREKGLAGVNEQFF
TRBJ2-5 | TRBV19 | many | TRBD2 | TGTGCCAGTAGTATCTCCCGGGGACTAGCGGATCGGCGGACCCAGTACTTC | CASSISRGLADRRTQYF
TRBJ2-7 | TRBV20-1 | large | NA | TGCAGTGCTAGGCGACAGGAGTACGAGCAGTACTTC | CSARRQEYEQYF
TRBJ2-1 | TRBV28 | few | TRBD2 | TGTGCCAGCACCAAATCGGGGTCAGCGGGGGGTTACAATGAGCAGTTCTTC | CASTKSGSAGGYNEQFF
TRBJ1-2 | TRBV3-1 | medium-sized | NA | TGTGCCAGCAGCCCCCGTCAAGCTAACTATGGCTACACCTTC | CASSPRQANYGYTF
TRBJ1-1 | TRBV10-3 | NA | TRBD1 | TGTGCCCCGATACCCCAGGGGGCGGGCACTGAAGCTTTCTTT | CAPIPQGAGTEAFF
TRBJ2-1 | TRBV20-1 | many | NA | TGCAGTGCTAGTTCGCTAGCCCTACACTACAATGAGCAGTTCTTC | CSASSLALHYNEQFF
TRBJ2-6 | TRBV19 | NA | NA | TGTGCCAGTAGTAGGGGAAATGGGGCCAACGTCCTGACTTTC | CASSRGNGANVLTF
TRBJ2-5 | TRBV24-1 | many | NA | TGTGCCACCAGTGGCCCTCTACTGGAGACCCAGTACTTC | CATSGPLLETQYF
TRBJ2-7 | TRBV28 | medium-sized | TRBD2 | TGTGCCAGCAGATCAGTAGCGGGTACTACCGCCGAGCAGTACTTC | CASRSVAGTTAEQYF
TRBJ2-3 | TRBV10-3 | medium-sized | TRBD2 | TGTGCCATCAGTGCTGAGACGCGGGAGATAGATACGCAGTATTTT | CAISAETREIDTQYF
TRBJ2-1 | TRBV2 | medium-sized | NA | TGTGCCAGCAGTGAAGGACGGGTCAATGAGCAGTTCTTC | CASSEGRVNEQFF
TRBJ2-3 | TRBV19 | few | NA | TGTGCCAGTAGTATAGATCGGGGGAGGAACGCAGATACGCAGTATTTT | CASSIDRGRNADTQYF
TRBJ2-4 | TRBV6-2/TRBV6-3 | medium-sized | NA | TGTGCCAGCAGTTACGGCGGGAACATTCAGTACTTC | CASSYGGNIQYF
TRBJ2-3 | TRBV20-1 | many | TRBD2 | TGCAGTGCGGGGATATACCCCTCGGGACTAGCGGGGAAGGGAGATACGCAGTATTTT | CSAGIYPSGLAGKGDTQYF